A single sample is the source of the 9 T cell receptor beta chains below, sequenced in a study of monozygotic twins with inflammatory bowel disease. TCRdb processed the 5' RACE reads again and assigns one entry to each CDR3 protein, with no DNA. This sample's clone table lists about 300,000 distinct CDR3 sequences. Sequencing used blood. These receptor sequences come from a human donor with ulcerative colitis or Crohn's disease, or a healthy co-twin of an affected twin (not recorded which).

The rearrangement joins TRBV27 to TRBJ1-2; lacking DNA, the TRBD1 call made by TCRdb goes unchecked. Per the germline V gene, CDR1 is MNHEY and CDR2 is SMNVEV (reference sequence). This CDR3 contains 14 residues. The CDR3 sequence is CASSTRTGINGYTF.

The J gene is TRBJ1-1, the V gene TRBV7-7; the D call of TRBD1 rests on TCRdb alone, since no DNA is present to check it. Germline-derived CDR1 and CDR2 are SSHAT and FNYEAQ (reference sequence). The CDR3 is 17 residues long. CDR3 in amino acids: CASSPDREGGFKPEAFF.

The chain links TRBV7-2 to TRBJ2-2; there is no DNA to check the TCRdb D call of TRBD1. The CDR3 runs 15 residues. Germline values: CDR1 SGHTA, CDR2 FQGNSA. The CDR3 is CASRHTGGRTGELFF.

V and J are TRBV6-2 or TRBV6-3 and TRBJ2-7. Germline values: CDR1 MNHEY, CDR2 SVGEGT. The CDR3 extends over 12 amino acids. This CDR3 is CASSHRVAEQYF.

This chain links TRBV3-1 with TRBJ2-7. Germline V gene data show CDR1 as LGHDT and CDR2 as YNNKEL (reference sequence). This CDR3 is built from 14 residues. This CDR3 is CASSPRTNLYEQYF.

The chain combines TRBV10-3 with TRBJ1-5; lacking DNA, the TRBD1 call made by TCRdb goes unchecked. The CDR3 has 16 residues. Germline CDR1 ENHRY, CDR2 SYGVKD. The CDR3: CAISPSRQGLHQPQHF.

The J gene is TRBJ2-5, the V gene TRBV11-3; the TCRdb call, TRBD2, lacks DNA for checking. The CDR3 is 18 residues long. The germline V gene encodes CDR1 SGHNT and CDR2 YENEEA. This CDR3 reads CASSLGRGLAGSLETQYF.

The chain links TRBV27 to TRBJ2-7; the D gene TCRdb calls, TRBD2, cannot be checked with no DNA. Germline V CDR1 and CDR2: MNHEY, SMNVEV (reference sequence). This CDR3 contains 15 residues. This CDR3 is CASSFSGDTSYEQYF.

The chain recombines TRBV5-1 with TRBJ2-3; TCRdb selects TRBD2, and the lack of DNA leaves this call unchecked. This CDR3 contains 15 residues. Looked up from germline, CDR1 is SGHRS and CDR2 is YFSETQ. The CDR3 sequence: CASSLDGPITDTQYF. The complete variable domain, with remaining parts taken from reference TRBV5-1 and TRBJ2-3, reads KAGVTQTPRYLIKTRGQQVTLSCSPISGHRSVSWYQQTPGQGLQFLFEYFSETQRNKGNFPGRFSGRQFSNSRSEMNVSTLELGDSALYLCASSLDGPITDTQYFGPGTRLTVL.